This entry is about one TCR beta chain. Its antigen is currently unknown. The sample is drawn from a study of CD8 T cells in Susac syndrome. Findings and caveats of the study: It was acknowledged in the study that its TCR sequencing and HLA analysis involved a relatively small number of individuals.

The study sequenced TCR beta in blood CD8+ and CD4+ T cells. Healthy donors acted as controls, with matching for age and sex. V lost 3 bases and J lost 4; bases outside the gene matches: 11. This CDR3 has 16 amino acids. CDR1 is DFQATT and CDR2 is SNEGSKA in the germline V gene (reference sequence). RNA was extracted with the RNeasy kit, and a quantity of roughly 0.5 to 1 ug was reverse transcribed using random hexamers. Amplification of the TCR beta CDR3 was carried out by immunoSEQ multiplex PCR, which spanned a total of 54 Vbeta and 13 Jbeta segments. One entry per CDR3 protein results from TCRdb running MiXCR on the immunoSEQ multiplex PCR reads. The sample records tens of thousands of distinct CDR3 sequences, 94% being singletons.

This chain connects TRBV20-1 to TRBJ2-4; 8 positions agree with TRBD1. The sequence was collected from a human donor in good health. The specimen was CD8+ T cells from PBMCs. The CDR3: CSASLQGAHPKNIQYF. The DNA for the CDR3 is TGCAGTGCTAGCCTGCAGGGGGCCCATCCAAAAAACATTCAGTACTTC.